This record concerns one TCR beta chain sequence. Here immunoSEQ multiplex PCR was the method, and the copy in TCRdb shows in-frame clones only, minus some. The sample carries roughly 130,000 clones, 91% recorded once. This sample was taken from a study of cytotoxic CD8 clonotypes in ibrutinib-treated CLL. Study information: The patient breakdown showed more than 9 relapsed/refractory and approximately 14 treatment-naive cases, with about 18 IGHV unmutated.

V was cut by 3 bases and J by 0 bases, with 9 bases left in between. The germline gives CDR1 SGHAT, CDR2 FQNNGV. This CDR3 is built from 14 residues. Sequencing used PBMCs, obtained after 12 months of ibrutinib treatment. The origin of this receptor is a human donor with chronic lymphocytic leukemia. The chain recombines TRBV11-2 with TRBJ2-7; D might be TRBD2 (5 bases). CDR3 DNA: TGTGCCAGCAGCTTCGCGGGTCCCTCCTACGAGCAGTACTTC. It encodes CASSFAGPSYEQYF.